This T cell receptor (beta chain) is from a study of immune characterization of retroperitoneal liposarcoma. TCRdb reanalysed the PCR reads using MiXCR and keeps one entry per CDR3 protein. The repertoire consists of about 10,000 distinct CDR3 sequences, with roughly a quarter occurring once and the leading ten covering roughly a fifth. The CDR3 runs 17 residues. The germline gives CDR1 MGHRA, CDR2 YSYEKL. V was clipped by 1 base and J by 6 bases; unmatched bases: 10. Sequencing input: blood. V usage is TRBV4-1 and J usage is TRBJ2-1, with 9 nucleotides matching TRBD2. The TCR was taken from a male donor with retroperitoneal liposarcoma. CDR3 sequence: CASSQVFSGGPLNEQFF. CDR3 nucleotides: TGCGCCAGCAGCCAAGTATTTAGCGGGGGACCTCTCAATGAGCAGTTCTTC.